This TCR beta chain emerged from a study of blood T cells in healthy people across ages. Every sample yielded at least 6.5 million isolated PBMCs. It was with a sample-barcoded 5' primer and a J-beta primer mix that a second PCR of about 6 to 12 cycles was run. TCRdb re-analysed the 5' RACE reads in MiXCR, keeping a single row per CDR3 protein. The table shows under 1,000,000 distinct CDR3 sequences, with 46% occurring only once. The study's findings and limits: Fewer expanded clones and more diversity marked long-lived versus aged donors.

With regard to this clonotype: Its target is not known.

Germline V CDR1 and CDR2: DFQATT, SNEGSKA (reference sequence). The CDR3 length is 14 residues. V was pared by 2 bases and J by 7 bases, with 9 bases of the junction left unmatched. The rearrangement uses TRBV20-1 and TRBJ2-7; 9 positions agree with TRBD2. Sequenced: blood. The TCR comes from a man older than 75 in good health. The CDR3 sequence: CSARSPSGTNEQYF. In DNA form, the CDR3 reads TGCAGTGCTAGATCCCCTAGCGGGACGAATGAGCAGTACTTC.